This T cell receptor (beta chain) was profiled in a study of a mutant IDH1 vaccine in newly diagnosed glioma. The overall study: Earlier treatment was radiotherapy, temozolomide, or both, with most getting both.

Time point described: week 5, during vaccination. The content of each vaccine dose was 300 ug of mutant IDH1 20-mer peptide, and topical imiquimod accompanied it. Every donor had a new WHO grade 3 or 4 astrocytoma that was IDH1-mutant, with loss of nuclear ATRX. Study-level findings and limits: Vaccination induced immune responses in 93.3% of patients.

The table came from immunoSEQ multiplex PCR; TCRdb's copy has only in-frame clones and leaves some out. Of about 53,000 clones in the sample, approximately 80% were seen once. The germline gives CDR1 SNHLY, CDR2 FYNNEI. This CDR3 is built from 14 residues. V was clipped by 7 bases and J by 0 bases, with 13 bases between them. Note on this clone: No antigen is known for it.

This TCR was recovered from a woman between 18 and 29 years old with glioma. Some clones in this sample may be carry-over from other donors' samples. The chain links TRBV2 to TRBJ2-7, with D uncertain. The material sequenced was PBMCs, taken from a glioma patient whose treatment included an IDH1 peptide vaccine. The CDR3 here is CASKAQPSSYEQYF. CDR3 coding DNA: TGTGCCAGCAAAGCACAGCCTAGCTCCTACGAGCAGTACTTC. The variable domain in full, completed from reference TRBV2 and TRBJ2-7, reads EPEVTQTPSHQVTQMGQEVILRCVPISNHLYFYWYRQILGQKVEFLVSFYNNEISEKSEIFDDQFSVERPDGSNFTLKIRSTKLEDSAMYFCASKAQPSSYEQYFGPGTRLTVT.